The rows below give T cell receptor beta chains drawn from one sample of a study of CD8+ T cells in alopecia areata. Assay used: immunoSEQ multiplex PCR; TCRdb lists only in-frame clones, some missing. The table includes some 240,000 clones, about 50% detected once. The material sequenced was CD4+ T cells sorted from blood, taken at week 4, from a patient treated with tofacitinib. These receptor sequences come from a human donor with alopecia areata. Each CDR3 is given with its conserved first and last residue. The D gene is left open where the match is weak. Clone size, where shown, is once, few, many, or a class for clones that have expanded.

len: 15; abundance: few; d_gene: NA; v_gene: TRBV6-1; CDR3aa: CASSGPGQGISGYTF
len: 15; abundance: NA; d_gene: TRBD1; v_gene: TRBV29-1; CDR3aa: CSVASGTGGGEPQHF
len: 15; abundance: NA; d_gene: TRBD2; v_gene: TRBV9; CDR3aa: CASSVSGGATGELFF
len: 15; abundance: NA; d_gene: NA; v_gene: TRBV7-2; CDR3aa: CASSSDIVTGNEQFF
len: 16; abundance: many; d_gene: TRBD2; v_gene: TRBV19; CDR3aa: CASSNPSSSGTDTQYF
len: 14; abundance: NA; d_gene: TRBD1; v_gene: TRBV25-1; CDR3aa: CASSQRQGADTQYF
len: 13; abundance: few; d_gene: NA; v_gene: TRBV7-8; CDR3aa: CASSLMGGHEQFF
len: 13; abundance: NA; d_gene: TRBD1; v_gene: TRBV27; CDR3aa: CASSWQGEYEQYF
len: 12; abundance: few; d_gene: NA; v_gene: TRBV2; CDR3aa: CASSEWGSPLHF
len: 14; abundance: NA; d_gene: NA; v_gene: TRBV25-1; CDR3aa: CASSELNRNYGYTF
len: 14; abundance: NA; d_gene: NA; v_gene: TRBV9; CDR3aa: CASSATTANTEAFF
len: 16; abundance: few; d_gene: NA; v_gene: TRBV25-1; CDR3aa: CASSGASGTLSVEQYF
len: 14; abundance: few; d_gene: TRBD1; v_gene: TRBV29-1; CDR3aa: CSARTGGISTEAFF
len: 17; abundance: NA; d_gene: TRBD2; v_gene: TRBV4-3; CDR3aa: CASSQDPSGGAYNEQFF
len: 14; abundance: NA; d_gene: NA; v_gene: TRBV2; CDR3aa: CASSTGTLNSPLHF
len: 16; abundance: NA; d_gene: NA; v_gene: TRBV5-1; CDR3aa: CASSLASAGNTDTQYF
len: 13; abundance: few; d_gene: TRBD1; v_gene: TRBV5-4; CDR3aa: CASSAGRGDTQYF
len: 13; abundance: NA; d_gene: NA; v_gene: TRBV4-3; CDR3aa: CASSQDLRYEQYF
len: 15; abundance: few; d_gene: NA; v_gene: TRBV18; CDR3aa: CASSPRATETYEQYF
len: 15; abundance: NA; d_gene: NA; v_gene: TRBV30; CDR3aa: CAWSVPGTFMDTQYF